This TCR beta chain was observed in a study of cytomegalovirus exposure and HLA in healthy donors. Whole-study results and caveats: Rarity marked most TCR sequences, yet some public TCRs occurred in many donors. Researchers reported that a few CMV-associated chains were confirmed in vitro as CMV antigen-specific. The study labeled more than 150 TCR beta chains cytomegalovirus-associated.

CDR3 length equals 13 residues. Trimming stripped 7 bases from V and 6 bases from J, with 11 bases between. Produced via immunoSEQ multiplex PCR; TCRdb's table is partial and in-frame only. The table records 130,000 to 150,000 clones, 85% to 90% of them present only once. About this clone itself: The antigen is undetermined.

Sequencing used PBMCs. The receptor's source is a woman younger than 30 in good health and CMV-seropositive. V gene TRBV5-3 combines with J gene TRBJ1-6; TRBD1 is a possible D gene (5 bases). TRBV5-3 is an open reading frame, and its role is uncertain. This CDR3 reads CARYPRVNSPLHF. Written as DNA, the CDR3 is TGTGCCAGATACCCCAGGGTTAATTCACCCCTCCACTTT.